One and the same sample provided the 19 T cell receptor beta chains below, sequenced in a study of blood T cell repertoires in COVID-19. Assay: immunoSEQ multiplex PCR; the TCRdb copy retains only in-frame clones and omits some. The repertoire consists of a few hundred thousand clones, with around 90% occurring once and the leading ten covering 2% to 2.5%. Specimen: peripheral blood. The receptors here all came from a man between 50 and 59 years old with acute or convalescent COVID-19.

The chain carries TRBV12-3 or TRBV12-4 and TRBJ1-1, with a weak D call TRBD1 (6 bases). This CDR3 has 13 residues. V was cut by 6 bases and J by 3 bases, with 11 bases left in between. CDR3 in DNA: TGTGCCAGCAGAGGGGGGGTCTACACTGAAGCTTTCTTT. Translating gives CASRGGVYTEAFF.

This sequence joins TRBV29-1 and TRBJ2-5; 9 bases align to TRBD1. CDR3 length: 12 amino acids. Germline lookup yields CDR1 SQVTM and CDR2 ANQGSEA. Trimming at V came to 7 bases and at J to 2 bases, leaving 2 bases not matched to a gene. CDR3 region: CSADRGQETQYF. CDR3 in DNA: TGCAGCGCAGACAGGGGGCAAGAGACCCAGTACTTC.

This clone was detected only once. This chain joins TRBV16 and TRBJ1-2; D unresolved. CDR1 is KGHSY and CDR2 is FQNENV in the germline V gene. This CDR3 has 12 residues. Trimming shortened V by 0 bases and J by 7 bases, and 6 bases separated the two germline ends. The CDR3 region has the DNA TGTGCCAGCAGCCAATCGTATCTTGGCTACACCTTC. Translation: CASSQSYLGYTF.

This clone was observed once. This CDR3 is CAISESQSNQPQHF. The CDR3 DNA follows: TGTGCCATCAGTGAGTCCCAAAGCAATCAGCCCCAGCATTTT. The chain links TRBV10-3 to TRBJ1-5; D remains ambiguous. Trimming removed 0 bases from V and 1 base from J, with 4 bases in between. Germline-derived CDR1 and CDR2 are ENHRY and SYGVKD. The length of the CDR3 is 14 residues.

The chain links TRBV5-4 to TRBJ2-1, with TRBD2 matching over 7 bases. This CDR3 spans 17 amino acids. With 0 bases clipped from V and 10 bases from J, the junction kept 16 bases outside the gene matches. CDR1 is SGHNT, CDR2 YYREEE, per germline (reference sequence). In DNA, the CDR3 is TGTGCCAGCAGCTTGGATGGCGGGGGATCCGGGCTACGAGAGCAGTTCTTC. Translation gives CASSLDGGGSGLREQFF.

This chain uses TRBV9 with TRBJ2-5, with 8 bases that match TRBD1. V was clipped by 4 bases and J by 1 base; unmatched bases: 9. The CDR3 is 16 amino acids. The germline V gene has CDR1 SGDLS and CDR2 YYNGEE. The CDR3 region is CASSPRGTGIQETQYF. The CDR3 region has the DNA TGTGCCAGCAGCCCACGGGGGACAGGCATCCAAGAGACCCAGTACTTC.

The chain couples TRBV19 to TRBJ2-5, with TRBD2 as a possible D gene (5 bases). In germline, CDR1 is LNHDA, CDR2 SQIVND (reference sequence). The CDR3 is made up of 12 amino acids. V lost 8 bases and J lost 5, with 12 bases in between. The CDR3 protein is CASSSTPETQYF. In DNA form, the CDR3 reads TGTGCCAGTTCTAGCACCCCTGAGACCCAGTACTTC.

This chain links TRBV12-5 with TRBJ2-3; 9 bases agree with TRBD2. CDR1 is LGHNT, CDR2 FRNRAP, per germline. The CDR3 is 16 residues long. The V segment lost 6 bases and the J segment 2 bases; nucleotides outside the gene matches: 9. The CDR3 is CASGPGAGGFTDTQYF. CDR3 bases: TGTGCTAGTGGCCCTGGTGCGGGGGGGTTCACAGATACGCAGTATTTT.

CDR3 sequence: CAWSVKQGRWDGYTF. The CDR3 bases are TGTGCCTGGAGTGTTAAGCAGGGGCGTTGGGATGGCTACACCTTC. V and J are TRBV30 and TRBJ1-2; D may be TRBD1 (6 bases). V gave up 0 bases and J gave up 6 bases, with 17 bases separating them. CDR1 and CDR2 (germline): GTSNPN, SVGIG (reference sequence). CDR3 size: 15 residues.

The chain is built from TRBV9 and TRBJ1-2, with TRBD1 matching over 8 bases. CDR3 size: 15 residues. Germline V gives CDR1 SGDLS, CDR2 YYNGEE. The trim removed 4 bases at V and 0 bases at J, leaving 5 bases unmatched. The CDR3 DNA is TGTGCCAGCAGCTTTGGACAGGGAGCTAACTATGGCTACACCTTC. This gives the protein CASSFGQGANYGYTF. The variable domain in full, completed from reference TRBV9 and TRBJ1-2, reads DSGVTQTPKHLITATGQRVTLRCSPRSGDLSVYWYQQSLDQGLQFLIQYYNGEERAKGNILERFSAQQFPDLHSELNLSSLELGDSALYFCASSFGQGANYGYTFGSGTRLTVV.

This clone was seen a single time. The chain uses TRBV5-1 and TRBJ2-5; D gene ambiguous. The V end was cut by 0 bases, the J end by 5 bases, with 8 bases between. Looked up from germline, CDR1 is SGHRS and CDR2 is YFSETQ. The CDR3 length is 13 residues. As DNA, the CDR3 is TGCGCCAGCAGCTTGGAAGCGTCCGAGACCCAGTACTTC. Translation gives CASSLEASETQYF. The whole variable domain, remainder taken from reference TRBV5-1 and TRBJ2-5, is KAGVTQTPRYLIKTRGQQVTLSCSPISGHRSVSWYQQTPGQGLQFLFEYFSETQRNKGNFPGRFSGRQFSNSRSEMNVSTLELGDSALYLCASSLEASETQYFGPGTRLLVL.

V gene TRBV6-6 combines with J gene TRBJ2-7, with D tentatively TRBD1 (6 bases). Germline V gene data show CDR1 as MNHNY and CDR2 as SVGAGI (reference sequence). This CDR3 comprises 14 residues. The germline V and J ends were trimmed by 5 bases and 2 bases, with 13 bases remaining between them. The CDR3 is CASSLNRAPYEQYF. In nucleotides, the CDR3 is TGTGCCAGCAGTCTCAACAGGGCTCCCTACGAGCAGTACTTC.

The DNA of the CDR3 is TGCGCCAGCGGCCCCGGCAGGTTGAACACTGAAGCTTTCTTT. It translates to CASGPGRLNTEAFF. V and J are TRBV5-1 and TRBJ1-1; D ambiguous. Germline-derived CDR1 and CDR2 are SGHRS and YFSETQ. Trimming removed 7 bases from V and 0 bases from J, with 13 bases in between. This CDR3 contains 14 residues.

The V and J genes are TRBV10-3 and TRBJ1-6; possible D gene TRBD1, 6 bases. Trimming took 6 bases from V and 0 from J, leaving 18 bases between them. The germline V gene has CDR1 ENHRY and CDR2 SYGVKD. This CDR3 comprises 18 residues. CDR3 amino acids: CAISSGPGEGSYNSPLHF. CDR3 DNA: TGTGCCATCAGCTCCGGCCCAGGGGAGGGCTCCTATAATTCACCCCTCCACTTT.

The chain joins TRBV10-1 to TRBJ1-5; the D gene is possibly TRBD1 (5 bases). CDR3 length equals 12 residues. Germline assignment: CDR1 WNHNN and CDR2 SYGVQD (reference sequence). V lost 5 bases, J lost 7 bases, and 9 bases lay in between. The CDR3 loop reads CASSSGIQPQHF. The CDR3 coding sequence is TGCGCCAGCAGTTCAGGGATCCAGCCCCAGCATTTT.

The chain couples TRBV19 to TRBJ2-6, with D maybe TRBD1 (6 bases). The germline CDR1 and CDR2 sequences are LNHDA and SQIVND (reference sequence). Trimming took off 3 bases at V and 4 bases at J, with 13 bases between the two ends. The CDR3 extends over 16 amino acids. The CDR3: CASSMGSGVGANVLTF. The DNA for the CDR3 is TGTGCCAGTAGTATGGGCTCAGGGGTAGGGGCCAACGTCCTGACTTTC. The variable domain in full, with the rest retrieved from reference TRBV19 and TRBJ2-6, is DGGITQSPKYLFRKEGQNVTLSCEQNLNHDAMYWYRQDPGQGLRLIYYSQIVNDFQKGDIAEGYSVSREKKESFPLTVTSAQKNPTAFYLCASSMGSGVGANVLTFGAGSRLTVL.

The chain couples TRBV11-2 to TRBJ2-1; TRBD1 matches 7 bases. The J segment lost 6 bases and the V segment lost 3 bases, leaving 8 bases of the junction unmatched. Germline CDR1 and CDR2: SGHAT and FQNNGV. The CDR3 sequence is 15 residues long. The CDR3 is CASSLLTGPFNEQFF. The DNA for the CDR3 is TGTGCCAGCAGCTTGTTGACAGGGCCTTTCAATGAGCAGTTCTTC.

The rearrangement links TRBV9 to TRBJ2-3; TRBD2 agrees at 8 bases. Trimming took 0 bases from V and 2 from J; bases not matched to a gene: 5. CDR1 is SGDLS and CDR2 is YYNGEE in the germline V gene. The CDR3 runs 16 residues. The CDR3 nucleotides read TGTGCCAGCAGCGTAGGATCGCGGGGGGCCACAGATACGCAGTATTTT. This gives the protein CASSVGSRGATDTQYF.

This chain connects TRBV11-2 to TRBJ2-2; no clear D gene. V shed 4 bases and J shed 2 bases, with 8 bases lying between them. The germline V gene has CDR1 SGHAT and CDR2 FQNNGV. The CDR3 runs 14 residues. The CDR3 sequence: CASSSQTNTGELFF. The CDR3 DNA reads TGTGCCAGCAGCTCCCAGACTAACACCGGGGAGCTGTTTTTT.